This T cell receptor (beta chain) was obtained from a study of regulatory T cells in long-lasting Graves disease. In germline, CDR1 is MGHRA, CDR2 YSYEKL. Trimming removed 2 bases from V and 0 bases from J, with 8 bases in between. The CDR3 is 15 amino acids. iRepertoire HTBI primers and Arm-PCR of CDR3 regions built TCR beta libraries. As originally analysed: Across the samples, identification revealed fewer than 75 TRBV and 12 to 15 TRBJ segments. In TCRdb, the multiplex PCR reads were re-called with MiXCR into one record per CDR3 protein. These V and J calls rely on TCRdb rather than the paper's analysis. The sample lists over 300,000 distinct CDR3 sequences, 15% occurring once. This sample's time point: newly diagnosed GD, antithyroid drugs for less than 3 months. After RNA was extracted from PBMCs, the TCR library was made from it.

The TCR sequence derives from a female donor with Graves disease. The sample was peripheral blood mononuclear cells (PBMCs), taken at new diagnosis, from a patient treated with antithyroid drugs. The chain carries TRBV4-1 and TRBJ2-4; the D is unclear. The CDR3 DNA is TGCGCCAGCAGCCAAAGATTTCTAGCCAAAAACATTCAGTACTTC. The encoded protein is CASSQRFLAKNIQYF.